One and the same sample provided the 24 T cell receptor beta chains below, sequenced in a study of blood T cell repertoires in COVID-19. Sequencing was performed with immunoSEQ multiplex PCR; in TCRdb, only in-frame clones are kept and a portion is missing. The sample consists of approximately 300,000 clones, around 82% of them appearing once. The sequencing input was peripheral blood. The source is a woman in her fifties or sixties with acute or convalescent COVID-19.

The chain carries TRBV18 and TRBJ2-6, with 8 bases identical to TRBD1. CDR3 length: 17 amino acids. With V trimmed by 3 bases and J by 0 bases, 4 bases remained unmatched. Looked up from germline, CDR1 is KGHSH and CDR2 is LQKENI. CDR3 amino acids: CASSPGQARSGANVLTF. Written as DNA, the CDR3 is TGTGCCAGCTCACCGGGACAGGCACGCTCTGGGGCCAACGTCCTGACTTTC.

CDR3 DNA sequence: TGTGCCAGCAGCCGCAAGTCTTCAGGGGTTAACACCGGGGAGCTGTTTTTT. Translating it yields CASSRKSSGVNTGELFF. The rearrangement joins TRBV3-1 (or the pseudogene TRBV3-2) to TRBJ2-2; possible D gene TRBD1, 6 bases. In germline, CDR1 is LGHDT, CDR2 YNNKEL (reference sequence). The CDR3 is made up of 17 amino acids. V was cut by 4 bases and J by 2 bases, with 17 bases left in between.

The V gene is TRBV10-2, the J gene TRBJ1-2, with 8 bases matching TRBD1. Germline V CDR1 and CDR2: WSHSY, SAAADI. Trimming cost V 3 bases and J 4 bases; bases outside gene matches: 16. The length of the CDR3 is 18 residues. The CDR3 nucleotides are TGCGCCAGCAGTGACGCCCGATACCAGGGGGCGCACGGCTATGGCTACACCTTC. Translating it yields CASSDARYQGAHGYGYTF.

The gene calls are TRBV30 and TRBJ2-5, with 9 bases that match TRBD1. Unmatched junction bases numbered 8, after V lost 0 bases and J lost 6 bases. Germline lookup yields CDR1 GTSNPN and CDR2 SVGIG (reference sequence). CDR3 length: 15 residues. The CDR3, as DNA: TGTGCCTGGAGTGTATGGGACAGGGCTTTGAAGACCCAGTACTTC. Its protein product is CAWSVWDRALKTQYF.

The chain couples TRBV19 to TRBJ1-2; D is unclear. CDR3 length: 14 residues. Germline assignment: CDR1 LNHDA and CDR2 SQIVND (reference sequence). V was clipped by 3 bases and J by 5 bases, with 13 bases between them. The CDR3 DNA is TGTGCCAGTAGTATCACGGCCGCGGCATATGGCTACACCTTC. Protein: CASSITAAAYGYTF.

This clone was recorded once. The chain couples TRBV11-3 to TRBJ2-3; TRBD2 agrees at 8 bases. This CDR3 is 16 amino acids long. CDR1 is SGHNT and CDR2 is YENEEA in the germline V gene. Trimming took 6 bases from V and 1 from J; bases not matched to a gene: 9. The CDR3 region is CASSWGGRKGTDTQYF. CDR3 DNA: TGTGCCAGCAGTTGGGGCGGGAGGAAGGGCACAGATACGCAGTATTTT.

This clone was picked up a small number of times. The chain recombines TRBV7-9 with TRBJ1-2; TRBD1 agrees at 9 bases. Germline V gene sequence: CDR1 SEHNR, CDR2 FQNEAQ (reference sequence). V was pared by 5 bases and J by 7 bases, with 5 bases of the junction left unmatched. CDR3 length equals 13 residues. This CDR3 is CASSPGQGVGYTF. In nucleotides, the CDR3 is TGTGCCAGCAGCCCGGGACAGGGAGTTGGCTACACCTTC.

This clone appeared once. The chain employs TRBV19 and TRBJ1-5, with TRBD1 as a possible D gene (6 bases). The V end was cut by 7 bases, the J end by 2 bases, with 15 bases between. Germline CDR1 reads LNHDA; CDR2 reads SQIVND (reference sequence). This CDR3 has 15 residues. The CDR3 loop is CASIQGRGGNQPQHF. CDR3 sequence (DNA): TGTGCCAGTATTCAGGGGCGAGGTGGCAATCAGCCCCAGCATTTT.

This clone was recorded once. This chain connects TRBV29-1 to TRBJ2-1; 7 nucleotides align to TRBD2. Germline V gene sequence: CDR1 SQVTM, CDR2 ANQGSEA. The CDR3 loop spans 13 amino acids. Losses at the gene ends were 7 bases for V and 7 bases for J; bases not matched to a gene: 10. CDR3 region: CSAGTIPRNEQFF. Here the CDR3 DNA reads TGCAGCGCTGGGACTATACCTAGGAATGAGCAGTTCTTC.

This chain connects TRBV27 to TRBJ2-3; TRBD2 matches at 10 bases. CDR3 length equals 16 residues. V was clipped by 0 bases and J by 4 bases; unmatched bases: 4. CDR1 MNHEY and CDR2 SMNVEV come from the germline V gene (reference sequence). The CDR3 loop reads CASSLSLAGEADTQYF. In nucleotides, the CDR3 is TGTGCCAGCAGTTTATCCCTAGCGGGAGAGGCAGATACGCAGTATTTT.

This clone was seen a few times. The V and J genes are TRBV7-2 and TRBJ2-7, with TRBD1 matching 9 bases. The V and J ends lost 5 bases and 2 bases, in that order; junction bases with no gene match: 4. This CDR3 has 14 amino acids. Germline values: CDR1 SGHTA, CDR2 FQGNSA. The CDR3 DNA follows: TGTGCCAGCAGCGGGGGACAGGGAGCCTACGAGCAGTACGTC. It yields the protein CASSGGQGAYEQYV.

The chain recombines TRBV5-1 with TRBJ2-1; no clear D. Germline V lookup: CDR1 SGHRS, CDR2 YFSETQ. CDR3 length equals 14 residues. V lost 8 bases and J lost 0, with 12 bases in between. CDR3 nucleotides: TGCGCCAGTCGTGCGATAAACTCCTACAATGAGCAGTTCTTC. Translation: CASRAINSYNEQFF.

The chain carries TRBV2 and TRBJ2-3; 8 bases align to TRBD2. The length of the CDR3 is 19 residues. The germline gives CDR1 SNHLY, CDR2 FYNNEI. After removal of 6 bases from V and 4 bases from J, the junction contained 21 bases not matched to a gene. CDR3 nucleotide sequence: TGTGCCAGCAGCCCCGCGTTAAGCGCGGGAGGCCCGGGCGCAGATACGCAGTATTTT. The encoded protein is CASSPALSAGGPGADTQYF.

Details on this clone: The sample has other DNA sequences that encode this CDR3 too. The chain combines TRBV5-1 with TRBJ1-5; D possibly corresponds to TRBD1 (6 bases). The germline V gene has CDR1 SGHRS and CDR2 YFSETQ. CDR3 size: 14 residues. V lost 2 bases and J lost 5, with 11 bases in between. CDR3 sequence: CASSFLGGDQPQHF. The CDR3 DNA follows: TGCGCCAGCAGCTTCTTAGGGGGGGATCAGCCCCAGCATTTT.

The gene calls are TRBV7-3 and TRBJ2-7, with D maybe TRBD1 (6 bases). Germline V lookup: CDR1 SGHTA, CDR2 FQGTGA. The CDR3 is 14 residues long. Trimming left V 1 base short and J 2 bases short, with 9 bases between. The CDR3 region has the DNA TGTGCCAGCAGCTTAAACGCAGGGGCCTACGAGCAGTACTTC. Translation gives CASSLNAGAYEQYF.

CDR3 region: CASSVLSASTDTQYF. Written as DNA, the CDR3 is TGTGCCAGCAGCGTATTGAGTGCTAGCACAGATACGCAGTATTTT. This chain joins TRBV9 and TRBJ2-3; D is uncertain. Trimming removed 1 base from V and 0 bases from J, with 9 bases in between. The CDR3 is 15 residues long. CDR1 is SGDLS and CDR2 is YYNGEE in the germline V gene. The entire variable domain, with the rest obtained from reference TRBV9 and TRBJ2-3, is as follows: DSGVTQTPKHLITATGQRVTLRCSPRSGDLSVYWYQQSLDQGLQFLIQYYNGEERAKGNILERFSAQQFPDLHSELNLSSLELGDSALYFCASSVLSASTDTQYFGPGTRLTVL.

CDR3 DNA sequence: TGTGCCAGCAGTTACAGGGACGAGCAGTACTTC. Protein: CASSYRDEQYF. The V call is TRBV2, the J call TRBJ2-7, with a weak D call TRBD1 (6 bases). The CDR3 is 11 amino acids. V was trimmed by 5 bases and J by 5 bases, leaving 7 bases between them. Germline V gene sequence: CDR1 SNHLY, CDR2 FYNNEI.

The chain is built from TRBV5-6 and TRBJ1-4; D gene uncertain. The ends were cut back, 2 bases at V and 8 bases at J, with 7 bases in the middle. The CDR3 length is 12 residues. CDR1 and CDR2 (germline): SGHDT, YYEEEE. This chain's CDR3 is CASSFGEEKLFF. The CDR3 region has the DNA TGTGCCAGCAGCTTCGGTGAGGAAAAACTGTTTTTT.

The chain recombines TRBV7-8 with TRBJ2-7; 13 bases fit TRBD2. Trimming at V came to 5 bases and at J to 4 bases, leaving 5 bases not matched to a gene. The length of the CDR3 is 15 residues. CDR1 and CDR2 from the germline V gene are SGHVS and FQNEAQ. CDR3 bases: TGTGCCAGCAGCCTTGGACTAGCGGGAGTATACGAGCAGTACTTC. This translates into CASSLGLAGVYEQYF.

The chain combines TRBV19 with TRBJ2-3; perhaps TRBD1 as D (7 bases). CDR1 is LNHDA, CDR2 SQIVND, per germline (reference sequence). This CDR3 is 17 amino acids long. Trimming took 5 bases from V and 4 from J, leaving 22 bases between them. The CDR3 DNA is TGTGCCAGTAGTCTAAGAGGGCAGGGGGACTTCCCAGATACGCAGTATTTT. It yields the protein CASSLRGQGDFPDTQYF. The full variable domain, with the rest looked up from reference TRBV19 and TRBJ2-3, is DGGITQSPKYLFRKEGQNVTLSCEQNLNHDAMYWYRQDPGQGLRLIYYSQIVNDFQKGDIAEGYSVSREKKESFPLTVTSAQKNPTAFYLCASSLRGQGDFPDTQYFGPGTRLTVL.

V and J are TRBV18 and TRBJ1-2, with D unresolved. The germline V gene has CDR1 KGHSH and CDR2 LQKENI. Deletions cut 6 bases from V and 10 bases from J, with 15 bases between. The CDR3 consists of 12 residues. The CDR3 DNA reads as TGTGCCAGCTCCCACCGGGATGGCGACTACACCTTC. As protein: CASSHRDGDYTF.

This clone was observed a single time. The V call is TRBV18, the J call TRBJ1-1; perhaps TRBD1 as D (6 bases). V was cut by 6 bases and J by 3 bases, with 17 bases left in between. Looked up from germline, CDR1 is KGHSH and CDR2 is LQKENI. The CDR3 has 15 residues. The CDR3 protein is CASSRNRAGDTEAFF. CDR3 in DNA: TGTGCCAGCTCGCGGAACAGGGCCGGGGACACTGAAGCTTTCTTT.

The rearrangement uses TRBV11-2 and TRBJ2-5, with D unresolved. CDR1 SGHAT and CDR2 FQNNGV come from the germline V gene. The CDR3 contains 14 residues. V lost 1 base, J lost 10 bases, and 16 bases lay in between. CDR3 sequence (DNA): TGTGCCAGCAGCTTAGGGTTGGCGGCCCCGGGCCAGTACTTC. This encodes CASSLGLAAPGQYF.

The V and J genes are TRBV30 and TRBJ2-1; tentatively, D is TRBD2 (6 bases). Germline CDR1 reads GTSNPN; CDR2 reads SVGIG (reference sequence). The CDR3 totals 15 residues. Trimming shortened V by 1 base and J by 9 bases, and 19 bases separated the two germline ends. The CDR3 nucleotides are TGTGCCTGGAGTGGCGGGACTCCGCGAACTAGTGAGCAGTTCTTC. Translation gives CAWSGGTPRTSEQFF.